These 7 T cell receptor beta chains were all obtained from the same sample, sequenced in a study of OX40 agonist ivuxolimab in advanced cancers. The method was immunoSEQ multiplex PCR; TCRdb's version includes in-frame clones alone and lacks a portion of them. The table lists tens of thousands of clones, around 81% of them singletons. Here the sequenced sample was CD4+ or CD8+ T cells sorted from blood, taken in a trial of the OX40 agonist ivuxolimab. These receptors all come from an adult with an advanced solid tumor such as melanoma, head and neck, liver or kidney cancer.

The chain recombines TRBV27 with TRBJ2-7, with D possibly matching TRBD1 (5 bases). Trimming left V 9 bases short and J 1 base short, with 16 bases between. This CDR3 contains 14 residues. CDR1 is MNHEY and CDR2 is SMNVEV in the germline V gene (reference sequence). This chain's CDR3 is CASATTASSYEQYF. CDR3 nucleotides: TGTGCCAGTGCGACGACAGCCTCTTCCTACGAGCAGTACTTC.

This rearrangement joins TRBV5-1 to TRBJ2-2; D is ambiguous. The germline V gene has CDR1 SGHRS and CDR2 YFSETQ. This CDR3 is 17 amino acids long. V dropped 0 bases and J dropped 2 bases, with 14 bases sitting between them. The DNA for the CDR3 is TGCGCCAGCAGCTTGGAGATCAGGTTGGAAAACACCGGGGAGCTGTTTTTT. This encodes CASSLEIRLENTGELFF.

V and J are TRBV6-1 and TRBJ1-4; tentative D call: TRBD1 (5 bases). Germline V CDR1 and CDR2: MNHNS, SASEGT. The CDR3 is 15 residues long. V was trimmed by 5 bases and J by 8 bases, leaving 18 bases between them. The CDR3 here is CASSPMIGTAEKLFF. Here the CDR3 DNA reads TGTGCCAGCAGTCCGATGATAGGGACCGCCGAAAAACTGTTTTTT.

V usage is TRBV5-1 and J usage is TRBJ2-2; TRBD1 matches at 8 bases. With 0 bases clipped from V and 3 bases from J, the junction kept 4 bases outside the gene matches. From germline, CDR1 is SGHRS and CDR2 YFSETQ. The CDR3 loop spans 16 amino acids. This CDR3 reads CASSLGEQGDTGELFF. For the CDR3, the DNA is TGCGCCAGCAGCTTGGGGGAACAGGGGGACACCGGGGAGCTGTTTTTT.

The CDR3 here is CASSLTALEGYTF. DNA for the CDR3: TGTGCCAGCAGTTTAACCGCTCTAGAGGGCTACACCTTC. The chain employs TRBV28 and TRBJ1-2; D remains unclear. V was clipped by 2 bases and J by 8 bases, with 12 bases between them. This CDR3 has 13 residues. From germline, CDR1 is MDHEN and CDR2 SYDVKM.

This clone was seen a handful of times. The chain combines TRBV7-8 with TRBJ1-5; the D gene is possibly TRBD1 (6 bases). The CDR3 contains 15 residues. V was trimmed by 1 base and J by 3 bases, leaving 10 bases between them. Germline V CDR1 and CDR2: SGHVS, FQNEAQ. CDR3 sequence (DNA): TGTGCCAGCAGCTTAGAGCCAGGGGACAATCAGCCCCAGCATTTT. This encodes CASSLEPGDNQPQHF.

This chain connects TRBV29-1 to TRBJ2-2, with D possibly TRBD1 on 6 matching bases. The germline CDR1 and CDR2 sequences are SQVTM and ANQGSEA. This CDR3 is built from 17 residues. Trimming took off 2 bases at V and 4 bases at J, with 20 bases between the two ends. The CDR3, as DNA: TGCAGCGTTGAATATTGGGAGCAGGGGTCTGCCACCGGGGAGCTGTTTTTT. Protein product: CSVEYWEQGSATGELFF.